What follows are 2 T cell receptor beta chains derived from one specimen sequenced in a study of blood T cell repertoires in COVID-19. Measured with immunoSEQ multiplex PCR; TCRdb has only the in-frame clones, and not every one. The repertoire holds about 18,000 clones, with 88% as singletons. The specimen sequenced was PBMCs or T cells enriched from blood (not recorded which). The receptor set was obtained from a woman between 25 and 40 years old who had recovered from COVID-19.

The chain joins TRBV30 to TRBJ1-2, with a tentative D call TRBD1 (5 bases). The CDR3 extends over 15 amino acids. The germline V gene has CDR1 GTSNPN and CDR2 SVGIG (reference sequence). V lost 5 bases and J 3 bases, leaving 19 bases between the germline ends. CDR3 region: CAWGGWDGGYYGYTF. As DNA, the CDR3 is TGTGCCTGGGGAGGATGGGACGGGGGATACTATGGCTACACCTTC.

The chain uses TRBV4-3 and TRBJ2-2; TRBD1 matches 8 bases. The CDR3 runs to 15 residues. CDR1 and CDR2 (germline): LGHNA, YSLEER. V was pared by 6 bases and J by 5 bases, with 8 bases of the junction left unmatched. This CDR3 is CASSSGQGRTGELFF. The CDR3 bases are TGCGCCAGCAGTTCCGGACAGGGTCGGACCGGGGAGCTGTTTTTT.